This T cell receptor (beta chain) came from a study of cytomegalovirus exposure and HLA in healthy donors. Study-wide results and limits: Later analysis identified 16,951 TCR beta sequences associated with HLA alleles, using a false discovery rate threshold of 0.05.

As to this clone: Its cognate antigen is unknown.

CDR3 length equals 15 residues. With 4 bases clipped from V and 1 base from J, the junction kept 7 bases outside the gene matches. Germline values: CDR1 SGHNT, CDR2 YYREEE (reference sequence). This PCR relied on a set of 60 Vbeta primers and 13 Jbeta primers. The repertoire was sequenced with immunoSEQ multiplex PCR; TCRdb's copy has only in-frame clones and lacks some. This table holds about 170,000 clones, approximately 76% found once. V gene TRBV5-4 combines with J gene TRBJ1-1, with 7 bases identical to TRBD1. The sequence was collected from a young woman in good health and CMV-seropositive. Sequencing used PBMCs. The CDR3: CASSRPGQSNTEAFF. CDR3 bases: TGTGCCAGCAGCCGCCCGGGACAGTCGAACACTGAAGCTTTCTTT.